Presented here are 5 T cell receptor beta chains from one specimen sequenced in a study of T cell repertoires in cytomegalovirus infection. TCRdb reprocessed the reads with MiXCR, giving one entry per CDR3 protein. The sample carries about 490,000 distinct CDR3 sequences, more than 25% recorded once. Sequenced material: PBMCs. Receptor source: a human donor in good health (CMV status not recorded). Some clones in this sample may be carry-over from other donors' samples.

CDR3 loop: CATQGLGDYGYTF. CDR3 coding DNA: TGTGCCACCCAGGGTCTTGGGGACTATGGCTACACCTTC. The chain has TRBV24-1 and TRBJ1-2; a weak D match, TRBD1 (5 bases). Trimming removed 9 bases at V and 3 bases at J, with 13 bases between. The CDR3 totals 13 residues. Looked up from germline, CDR1 is KGHDR and CDR2 is SFDVKD.

CDR3 bases: TGCGCCAGCAGGCCTACAGGGGGCGTTTTGAACACCGGGGAGCTGTTTTTT. It specifies CASRPTGGVLNTGELFF. This chain uses TRBV5-1 with TRBJ2-2, with 9 bases matching TRBD1. Germline V CDR1 and CDR2: SGHRS, YFSETQ. The J segment lost 1 base and the V segment lost 5 bases, leaving 9 bases of the junction unmatched. This CDR3 has 17 residues.

This chain connects TRBV12-3 or TRBV12-4 to TRBJ2-3; D remains ambiguous. The CDR3 contains 12 residues. The germline V and J ends were trimmed by 5 bases and 4 bases, with 7 bases remaining between them. The CDR3 here is CASSPQSDTQYF. CDR3 in DNA: TGTGCCAGCAGTCCCCAGTCAGATACGCAGTATTTT.

The gene calls are TRBV10-3 and TRBJ1-2, with D possibly matching TRBD1 (5 bases). V dropped 2 bases and J dropped 2 bases, with 9 bases sitting between them. The germline V gene encodes CDR1 ENHRY and CDR2 SYGVKD. This CDR3 is built from 14 residues. Written as DNA, the CDR3 is TGTGCCATCAGTGAGGCAGGGTTAAACTATGGCTACACCTTC. Amino acid sequence: CAISEAGLNYGYTF.

J is TRBJ2-1 and V is TRBV29-1; perhaps TRBD2 as D (7 bases). The CDR3 is 13 amino acids. Looked up from germline, CDR1 is SQVTM and CDR2 is ANQGSEA. Trimming pared 8 bases from V and 7 bases from J, leaving 18 bases between. The CDR3 here is CSPWGGAWNEQFF. The CDR3 nucleotides are TGCAGCCCTTGGGGGGGCGCGTGGAATGAGCAGTTCTTC.